This entry lists 6 T cell receptor beta chains sequenced from one sample in a study of T cell responses to AZD1222 COVID-19 vaccine. Repertoires were generated with immunoSEQ multiplex PCR, while TCRdb's copy carries only in-frame clones and drops some. Of about 140,000 clones listed, approximately 90% are singletons. The sequencing here drew on peripheral blood, taken on day 0 of AZD1222 vaccination. Receptor source: an adult in good health.

The V gene is TRBV14, the J gene TRBJ1-3; tentative D call: TRBD1 (5 bases). The germline V gene encodes CDR1 SGHDN and CDR2 FVKESK. Trimming stripped 0 bases from V and 5 bases from J, with 14 bases between. There are 16 residues in the CDR3. The CDR3 DNA reads as TGTGCCAGCAGCCAAGATGAGTCCTGGGGCCGAAACACCATATATTTT. Protein: CASSQDESWGRNTIYF.

The chain employs TRBV7-2 and TRBJ1-5, with D possibly TRBD1 on 6 matching bases. This CDR3 has 13 amino acids. V gave up 5 bases and J gave up 2 bases, with 7 bases separating them. Per germline, CDR1 SGHTA and CDR2 FQGNSA. This chain's CDR3 is CASSRQGNQPQHF. The DNA of the CDR3 is TGTGCCAGCAGCAGACAGGGCAATCAGCCCCAGCATTTT.

This clone appeared a single time. V and J are TRBV9 and TRBJ2-5, with 7 nucleotides matching TRBD2. V lost 3 bases and J lost 4; bases outside the gene matches: 6. The CDR3 extends over 14 amino acids. Germline CDR1 SGDLS, CDR2 YYNGEE. CDR3 sequence reads: CASSGATGGETQYF. The CDR3 DNA sequence: TGTGCCAGCAGCGGAGCAACGGGGGGAGAGACCCAGTACTTC.

CDR3: CASSLFANTEAFF. The CDR3 DNA follows: TGTGCCAGCAGCCTCTTCGCCAACACTGAAGCTTTCTTT. The rearrangement links TRBV9 to TRBJ1-1; D remains unclear. The length of the CDR3 is 13 residues. Germline V CDR1 and CDR2: SGDLS, YYNGEE. V lost 4 bases and J lost 2, with 9 bases in between.

The V and J genes are TRBV6-1 and TRBJ2-7; 7 bases are a match to TRBD1. The junction had 9 bases not matched to a gene; V was cut back by 3 bases and J by 4 bases. The CDR3 is made up of 15 amino acids. Germline V gene sequence: CDR1 MNHNS, CDR2 SASEGT. The CDR3 DNA sequence: TGTGCCAGCAGTGAGGTTGAGGGACAGTCTTACGAGCAGTACTTC. Encoded protein: CASSEVEGQSYEQYF.

V and J are TRBV11-2 and TRBJ2-7; a possible D gene is TRBD1 (5 bases). V was pared by 3 bases and J by 4 bases, with 22 bases between. Germline V gene data show CDR1 as SGHAT and CDR2 as FQNNGV. This CDR3 comprises 17 residues. The CDR3 DNA follows: TGTGCCAGCAGCTTCATCGTCTTTGGCGCAGGGAAATACGAGCAGTACTTC. It yields the protein CASSFIVFGAGKYEQYF.